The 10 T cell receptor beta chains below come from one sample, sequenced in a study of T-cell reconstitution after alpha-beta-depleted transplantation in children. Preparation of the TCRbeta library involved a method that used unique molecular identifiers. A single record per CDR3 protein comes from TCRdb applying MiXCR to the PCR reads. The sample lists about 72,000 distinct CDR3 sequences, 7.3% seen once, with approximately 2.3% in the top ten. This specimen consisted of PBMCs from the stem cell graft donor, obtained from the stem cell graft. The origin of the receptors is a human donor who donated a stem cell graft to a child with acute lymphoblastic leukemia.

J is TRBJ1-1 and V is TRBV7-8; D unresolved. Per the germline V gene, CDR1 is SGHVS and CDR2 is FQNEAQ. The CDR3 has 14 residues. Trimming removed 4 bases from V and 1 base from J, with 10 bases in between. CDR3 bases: TGTGCCAGCAGCTCTCAAGCCCCGAACACTGAAGCTTTCTTT. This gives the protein CASSSQAPNTEAFF.

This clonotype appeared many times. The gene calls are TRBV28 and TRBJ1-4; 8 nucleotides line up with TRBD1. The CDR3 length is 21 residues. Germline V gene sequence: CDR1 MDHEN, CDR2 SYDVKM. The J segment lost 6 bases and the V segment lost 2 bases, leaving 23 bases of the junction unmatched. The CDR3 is CASSLPDRVMEWVGGDEKLFF. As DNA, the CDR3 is TGTGCCAGCAGTTTACCGGACAGGGTAATGGAGTGGGTCGGCGGGGATGAAAAACTGTTTTTT.

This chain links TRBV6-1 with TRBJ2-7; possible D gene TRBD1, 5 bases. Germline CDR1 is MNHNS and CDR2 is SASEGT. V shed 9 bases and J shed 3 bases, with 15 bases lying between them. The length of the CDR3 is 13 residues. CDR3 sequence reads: CASSRVEGYEQYF. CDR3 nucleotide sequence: TGTGCCAGTTCCAGGGTAGAAGGCTACGAGCAGTACTTC.

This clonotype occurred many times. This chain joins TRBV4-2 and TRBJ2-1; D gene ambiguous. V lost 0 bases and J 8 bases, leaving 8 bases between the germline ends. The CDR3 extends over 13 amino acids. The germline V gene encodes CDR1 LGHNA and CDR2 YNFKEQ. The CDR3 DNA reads TGTGCCAGCAGCCAAGACCTGGAACATGAGCAGTTCTTC. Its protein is CASSQDLEHEQFF.

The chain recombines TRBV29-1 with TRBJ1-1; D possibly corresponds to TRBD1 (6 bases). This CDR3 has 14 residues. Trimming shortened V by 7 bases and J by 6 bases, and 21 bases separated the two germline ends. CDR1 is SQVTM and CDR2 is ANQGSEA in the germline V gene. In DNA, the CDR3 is TGCAGCGCCCGCGGTGGGGGCGGGATAGCTGAAGCTTTCTTT. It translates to CSARGGGGIAEAFF.

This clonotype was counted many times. CDR3 residues: CASSFGVINYGYTF. In nucleotides, the CDR3 is TGTGCCAGCAGTTTCGGGGTCATAAACTATGGCTACACCTTC. This chain uses TRBV12-3 or TRBV12-4 with TRBJ1-2, with no clear D. The CDR3 has 14 residues. Trimming stripped 3 bases from V and 2 bases from J, with 10 bases between.

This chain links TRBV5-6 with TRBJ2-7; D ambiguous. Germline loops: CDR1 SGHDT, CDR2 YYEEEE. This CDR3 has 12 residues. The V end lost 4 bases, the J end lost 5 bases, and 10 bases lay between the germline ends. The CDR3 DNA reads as TGTGCCAGCAGCCTCGAGGCCCACGAGCAGTACTTC. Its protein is CASSLEAHEQYF.

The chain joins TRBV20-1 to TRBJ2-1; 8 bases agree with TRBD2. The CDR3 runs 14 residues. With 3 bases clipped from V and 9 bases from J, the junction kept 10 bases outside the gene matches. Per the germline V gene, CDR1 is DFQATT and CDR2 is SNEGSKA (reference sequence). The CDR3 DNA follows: TGCAGTGCTAGGCCCAGCGGGAGAGTTTTTGAGCAGTTCTTC. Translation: CSARPSGRVFEQFF.

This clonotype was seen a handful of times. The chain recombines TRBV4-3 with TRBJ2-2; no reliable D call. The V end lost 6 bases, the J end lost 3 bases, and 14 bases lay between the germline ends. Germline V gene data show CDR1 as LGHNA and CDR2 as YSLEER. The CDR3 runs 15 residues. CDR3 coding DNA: TGCGCCAGCAGTCCAGACGTAATGTACACCGGGGAGCTGTTTTTT. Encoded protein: CASSPDVMYTGELFF.

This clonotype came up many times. CDR3: CASSRLDRGPDGELFF. CDR3 in DNA: TGTGCCAGCAGCCGACTCGACAGGGGGCCCGACGGGGAGCTGTTTTTT. The rearrangement joins TRBV6-7 to TRBJ2-2; 10 bases map to TRBD1. TRBV6-7 is filed as an ORF, its function uncertain. Trimming removed 6 bases from V and 7 bases from J; junction bases left unmatched: 11. CDR3 length equals 16 residues.